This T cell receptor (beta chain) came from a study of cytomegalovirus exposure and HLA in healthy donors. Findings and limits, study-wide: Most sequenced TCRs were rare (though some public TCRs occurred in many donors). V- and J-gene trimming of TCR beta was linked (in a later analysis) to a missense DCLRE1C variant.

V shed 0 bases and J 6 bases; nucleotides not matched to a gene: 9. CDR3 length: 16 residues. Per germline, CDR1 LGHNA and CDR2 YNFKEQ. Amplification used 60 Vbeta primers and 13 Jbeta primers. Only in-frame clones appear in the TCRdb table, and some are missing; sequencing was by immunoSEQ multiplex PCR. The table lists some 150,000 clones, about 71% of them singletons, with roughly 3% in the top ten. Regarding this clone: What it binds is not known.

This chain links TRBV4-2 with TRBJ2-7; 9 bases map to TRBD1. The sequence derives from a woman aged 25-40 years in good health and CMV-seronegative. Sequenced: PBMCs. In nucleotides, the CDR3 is TGTGCCAGCAGCCAAGAAATGGGGACAGGGTGGGGCGAGCAGTACTTC. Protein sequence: CASSQEMGTGWGEQYF.